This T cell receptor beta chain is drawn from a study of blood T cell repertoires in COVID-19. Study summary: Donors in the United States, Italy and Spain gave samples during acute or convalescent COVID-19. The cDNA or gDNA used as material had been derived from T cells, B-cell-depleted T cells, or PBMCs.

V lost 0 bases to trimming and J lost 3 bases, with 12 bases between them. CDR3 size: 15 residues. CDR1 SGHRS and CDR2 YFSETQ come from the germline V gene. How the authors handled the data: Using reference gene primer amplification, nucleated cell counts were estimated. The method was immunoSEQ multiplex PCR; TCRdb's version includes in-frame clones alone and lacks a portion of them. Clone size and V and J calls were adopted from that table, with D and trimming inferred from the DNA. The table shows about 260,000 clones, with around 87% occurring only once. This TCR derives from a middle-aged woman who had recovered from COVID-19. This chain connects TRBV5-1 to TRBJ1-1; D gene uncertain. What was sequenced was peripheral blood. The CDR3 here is CASSLGAGGDTEAFF. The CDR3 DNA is TGCGCCAGCAGCTTGGGGGCGGGCGGGGACACTGAAGCTTTCTTT.